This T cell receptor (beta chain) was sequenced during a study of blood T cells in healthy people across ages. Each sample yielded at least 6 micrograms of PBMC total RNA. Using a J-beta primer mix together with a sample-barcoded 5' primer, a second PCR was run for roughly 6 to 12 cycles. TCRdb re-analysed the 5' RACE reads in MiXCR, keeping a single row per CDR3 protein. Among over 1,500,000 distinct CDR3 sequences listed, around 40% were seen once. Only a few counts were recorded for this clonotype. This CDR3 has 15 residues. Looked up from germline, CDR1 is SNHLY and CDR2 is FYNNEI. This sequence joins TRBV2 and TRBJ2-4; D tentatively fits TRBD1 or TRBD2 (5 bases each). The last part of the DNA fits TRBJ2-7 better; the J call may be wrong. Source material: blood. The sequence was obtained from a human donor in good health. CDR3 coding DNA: TGTGCCAGCAGTGACCAAACAGGAGGAACCTACGAGCAGTACTTC. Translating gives CASSDQTGGTYEQYF.